The 25 T cell receptor beta chains listed next were all sequenced from one sample in a study of tumor-infiltrating lymphocytes in oesophageal squamous cell carcinoma. In TCRdb, the PCR reads were re-called with MiXCR into one record per CDR3 protein. Of about 12,000 distinct CDR3 sequences in the sample, more than 45% were seen once. The sequencing sample was made of esophageal tumor tissue. The receptors derive from a female donor with esophageal squamous cell carcinoma.

The chain has TRBV7-6 and TRBJ2-5; perhaps D is TRBD1 or TRBD2 (5 bases each). This CDR3 has 15 residues. CDR1 SGHVS and CDR2 FNYEAQ come from the germline V gene. Between the trimmed V and J ends, which lost 3 bases and 5 bases, there was a span of 16 bases. The CDR3 nucleotides read TGTGCCAGCAGCTTGGGGAAGGGGTTAGCGGAGACCCAGTACTTC. Translation gives CASSLGKGLAETQYF.

The V gene is TRBV5-3, the J gene TRBJ1-4, with D perhaps matching TRBD1 (6 bases). TRBV5-3 is an ORF for which the function is uncertain. The CDR3 has 14 amino acids. Trimming left V 8 bases short and J 0 bases short, with 11 bases between. The CDR3 region is CASSRDTTNEKLFF. CDR3 nucleotides: TGTGCCAGCAGCCGGGACACAACTAATGAAAAACTGTTTTTT.

J is TRBJ1-1 and V is TRBV7-2; D may be TRBD1 (6 bases). Germline V gene data show CDR1 as SGHTA and CDR2 as FQGNSA. Trimming removed 2 bases at V and 4 bases at J, with 11 bases between. This CDR3 has 14 amino acids. The CDR3 DNA is TGTGCCAGCAGCTTAACAGGGTGGAGCACTGAAGCTTTCTTT. It codes for CASSLTGWSTEAFF. The entire variable domain, with the rest obtained from reference TRBV7-2 and TRBJ1-1, is as follows: GAGVSQSPSNKVTEKGKDVELRCDPISGHTALYWYRQSLGQGLEFLIYFQGNSAPDKSGLPSDRFSAERTGGSVSTLTIQRTQQEDSAVYLCASSLTGWSTEAFFGQGTRLTVV.

This clonotype has ten or more counts. CDR3 sequence reads: CATSEHRLAGESFRDTQYF. The DNA of the CDR3 is TGTGCCACCAGTGAACATAGACTAGCGGGAGAAAGTTTCAGAGATACGCAGTATTTT. V gene TRBV24-1 combines with J gene TRBJ2-3; 12 positions agree with TRBD2. V trimming: 4 bases; J trimming: 5 bases; junction bases outside the gene matches: 15. Germline loops: CDR1 KGHDR, CDR2 SFDVKD. This CDR3 is built from 19 residues.

This clonotype was found a few times. The chain couples TRBV27 to TRBJ2-1; 9 bases line up with TRBD1. The J call is uncertain, as TRBJ2-7 better fits the DNA end. CDR1 is MNHEY, CDR2 SMNVEV, per germline (reference sequence). The CDR3 has 15 amino acids. The CDR3 sequence is CASSSAGQGSYEQYF. In DNA form, the CDR3 reads TGTGCCAGCAGTTCCGCCGGACAGGGGAGCTACGAGCAGTACTTC.

J is TRBJ2-7 and V is TRBV7-6; D remains ambiguous. CDR1 SGHVS and CDR2 FNYEAQ come from the germline V gene. The CDR3 runs 15 residues. V was cut by 0 bases and J by 7 bases, with 16 bases left in between. Written as DNA, the CDR3 is TGTGCCAGCAGCTTAGCGCCAGGTAGCTATAATGAGCAGTACTTC. It encodes CASSLAPGSYNEQYF. Combining the CDR3 with reference TRBV7-6 and TRBJ2-7 gives the whole variable domain GAGVSQSPRYKVTKRGQDVALRCDPISGHVSLYWYRQALGQGPEFLTYFNYEAQQDKSGLPNDRFSAERPEGSISTLTIQRTEQRDSAMYRCASSLAPGSYNEQYFGPGTRLTVT.

The chain has TRBV7-3 and TRBJ1-1; no definite D call. Germline V gene sequence: CDR1 SGHTA, CDR2 FQGTGA. The CDR3 consists of 15 residues. V was shortened by 5 bases and J by 3 bases, with 16 bases between the two germline ends. The CDR3 DNA follows: TGTGCCAGCAGCAAAGAGCGCCTCGGGTACACTGAAGCTTTCTTT. Translation: CASSKERLGYTEAFF.

This clonotype occurred a few times. In this CDR3 the conserved last residue, phenylalanine or tryptophan, is missing, so a read error is likely. No DNA is shown, since the ends of the CDR3 on it are uncertain; the CDR3 is the one TCRdb lists. J is TRBJ2-5 and V is TRBV6-1; the table's D call, TRBD2, has no DNA check behind it. Germline V gene sequence: CDR1 MNHNS, CDR2 SASEGT. From its first to its last residue, the CDR3 has 18 amino acids. The CDR3 loop is CASSRRTTFSNSPLHFGN.

A remark on this clonotype: This CDR3 is missing its conserved last phenylalanine or tryptophan, likely due to a read error. It is unclear where the CDR3 begins or ends on the DNA, so no DNA is shown, and the CDR3 is as TCRdb lists it. The V gene is TRBV7-9, the J gene TRBJ2-3; no DNA check was done on the table's D call, TRBD2. From germline, CDR1 is SEHNR and CDR2 FQNEAQ (reference sequence). The CDR3 has 15 amino acids, counting both end residues. The CDR3 reads CASEARSSYEQYFGP.

For the CDR3, the DNA is TGTGCCAGCAGCTTGGGATTCAGGCTCTCTGGAAACACCATATATTTT. Translating gives CASSLGFRLSGNTIYF. This chain joins TRBV5-2 and TRBJ1-3. TRBV5-2 is an annotated pseudogene. This CDR3 contains 16 residues.

Relative to its sample, this clonotype is medium-sized. A much bigger clone sits one base away, suggesting this may be a read error. The chain combines TRBV7-9 with TRBJ2-5; D is possibly TRBD1 (5 bases). Germline V gives CDR1 SEHNR, CDR2 FQNEAQ (reference sequence). CDR3 length equals 12 residues. The ends were cut back, 4 bases at V and 11 bases at J, with 14 bases in the middle. CDR3 DNA sequence: TGTGCCAGCAGCTACAGGTACAATGAGCAGTACTTC. Translating it yields CASSYRYNEQYF.

This clonotype was detected many times. The chain couples TRBV4-3 to TRBJ2-4, with D possibly being TRBD2 (5 bases). This CDR3 has 15 residues. Germline V gene data show CDR1 as LGHNA and CDR2 as YSLEER. V dropped 4 bases and J dropped 13 bases, with 23 bases sitting between them. CDR3 in amino acids: CASSRARGSGTEQYF. The CDR3 coding sequence is TGCGCCAGCAGCCGCGCGCGTGGCAGCGGAACCGAACAGTACTTC.

The chain uses TRBV6-1 and TRBJ2-3, with 7 bases aligning to TRBD1. The J call could be wrong; TRBJ1-1 is a better fit for the DNA end. Germline CDR1 reads MNHNS; CDR2 reads SASEGT. The CDR3 sequence is 12 residues long. This CDR3 reads CASSKGQTEAFF. CDR3 DNA: TGTGCCAGCAGTAAGGGACAGACTGAAGCTTTCTTT.

This clonotype was detected many times. The chain couples TRBV6-1 to TRBJ2-5; D is unclear. The end of the DNA aligns better with TRBJ2-7, so the J call may be wrong. Looked up from germline, CDR1 is MNHNS and CDR2 is SASEGT. CDR3 size: 12 residues. The CDR3 spells CASSTTRYEQYF. CDR3 coding DNA: TGTGCCAGCAGTACGACCCGGTACGAGCAGTACTTC.

The chain is built from TRBV4-2 and TRBJ1-2; 7 bases align to TRBD1. The CDR3 is 14 amino acids. With 3 bases clipped from V and 6 bases from J, the junction kept 7 bases outside the gene matches. CDR1 and CDR2 from the germline V gene are LGHNA and YNFKEQ. The CDR3: CASSHGQAGDGYTF. CDR3 nucleotide sequence: TGTGCCAGCAGCCACGGACAGGCCGGCGATGGCTACACCTTC.

The chain employs TRBV7-8 and TRBJ2-1; D is unclear. Trimming removed 5 bases at V and 5 bases at J, with 4 bases between. This CDR3 has 11 amino acids. Germline lookup yields CDR1 SGHVS and CDR2 FQNEAQ. The CDR3 loop is CASSLHNEQFF. The DNA for the CDR3 is TGTGCCAGCAGCCTTCACAATGAGCAGTTCTTC.

There are a few counts of this clonotype. A read error may be the cause here, since a much bigger clone is one base away. The final CDR3 position lacks the conserved phenylalanine or tryptophan, pointing to a likely read error. The DNA is left out, because the CDR3 cannot be placed on it with certainty; the CDR3 is given as TCRdb lists it. The CDR3 loop is CASSLRVVSSSSAQ. The chain recombines TRBV7-2 with TRBJ1-1. Germline lookup yields CDR1 SGHTA and CDR2 FQGNSA. The CDR3 is 14 amino acids in total, end residues counted.

The V call is TRBV19, the J call TRBJ2-1, with TRBD2 matching over 9 bases. This CDR3 spans 13 amino acids. CDR1 and CDR2 (germline): LNHDA, SQIVND (reference sequence). Trimming cost V 9 bases and J 6 bases; bases outside gene matches: 6. The CDR3 loop reads CASGREGPNEQFF. As DNA, the CDR3 is TGTGCCAGCGGGCGGGAGGGCCCCAATGAGCAGTTCTTC.

This clonotype was observed a few times. Likely a read error: the CDR3 ends without its conserved phenylalanine or tryptophan. The DNA is omitted, as the CDR3 cannot be located on it reliably, and the CDR3 follows TCRdb's listing. The J gene is TRBJ1-1, the V gene TRBV7-3; TRBD1 was called by the table and not checked on the DNA. The CDR3 adds up to 16 amino acids, both ends counted. CDR1 SGHTA and CDR2 FQGTGA come from the germline V gene. The chain's CDR3 is CASSPGPITRPSILVM.

Remarks on this clonotype: The CDR3 carries no conserved terminal phenylalanine or tryptophan, so it likely arises from a read error. Because the CDR3's place on the DNA is in doubt, the DNA is left out and the CDR3 is given as listed by TCRdb. The chain uses TRBV7-2 and TRBJ2-3; TRBD2 is taken as the D call from the table, unchecked against the DNA. Germline V lookup: CDR1 SGHTA, CDR2 FQGNSA. The CDR3 is 15 amino acids in total, end residues counted. CDR3 region: CATLNGFSGDPVLRA.

This clonotype was detected only once. The V and J genes are TRBV7-2 and TRBJ2-2, with D possibly TRBD2 on 6 matching bases. CDR3 size: 15 residues. Germline lookup yields CDR1 SGHTA and CDR2 FQGNSA. Trimming cost V 2 bases and J 4 bases, with 11 bases left between them. In nucleotides, the CDR3 is TGTGCCAGCAGCTTACGTCTTAGCGGCACCGGGGAGCTGTTTTTT. Translation: CASSLRLSGTGELFF.

The CDR3 here is CASSLFGLYEQYF. Here the CDR3 DNA reads TGTGCCAGCAGCTTATTTGGTCTCTACGAGCAGTACTTC. The V gene is TRBV7-3, the J gene TRBJ2-7; D remains unclear. Germline loops: CDR1 SGHTA, CDR2 FQGTGA. This CDR3 has 13 residues. V lost 2 bases and J lost 3, with 8 bases in between.

The chain carries TRBV6-6 and TRBJ1-1; D gene uncertain. Germline V gene sequence: CDR1 MNHNY, CDR2 SVGAGI (reference sequence). This CDR3 has 15 amino acids. V was trimmed by 2 bases and J by 0 bases, leaving 10 bases between them. CDR3 sequence reads: CASSYRLALNTEAFF. The CDR3 DNA is TGTGCCAGCAGTTACCGGTTGGCATTGAACACTGAAGCTTTCTTT.

The V call is TRBV7-2, the J call TRBJ2-7, with 9 bases aligning to TRBD2. The DNA end is more similar to TRBJ2-1, so the J call may be wrong. Germline CDR1 and CDR2: SGHTA and FQGNSA. The CDR3 loop spans 14 amino acids. The CDR3 region is CASSGLAGRDEQFF. As DNA, the CDR3 is TGTGCCAGCAGCGGGCTAGCGGGACGGGATGAGCAGTTCTTC.

This clonotype came up a few times. The chain has TRBV7-2 and TRBJ2-3; 12 nucleotides match TRBD2. J was trimmed by 5 bases and V by 4 bases; bases with no gene match: 7. Per the germline V gene, CDR1 is SGHTA and CDR2 is FQGNSA. CDR3 length equals 16 residues. CDR3 coding DNA: TGTGCCAGCAGCTCTCAGCTAGCGGGAGGGGGAGATACGCAGTATTTT. Translation: CASSSQLAGGGDTQYF.